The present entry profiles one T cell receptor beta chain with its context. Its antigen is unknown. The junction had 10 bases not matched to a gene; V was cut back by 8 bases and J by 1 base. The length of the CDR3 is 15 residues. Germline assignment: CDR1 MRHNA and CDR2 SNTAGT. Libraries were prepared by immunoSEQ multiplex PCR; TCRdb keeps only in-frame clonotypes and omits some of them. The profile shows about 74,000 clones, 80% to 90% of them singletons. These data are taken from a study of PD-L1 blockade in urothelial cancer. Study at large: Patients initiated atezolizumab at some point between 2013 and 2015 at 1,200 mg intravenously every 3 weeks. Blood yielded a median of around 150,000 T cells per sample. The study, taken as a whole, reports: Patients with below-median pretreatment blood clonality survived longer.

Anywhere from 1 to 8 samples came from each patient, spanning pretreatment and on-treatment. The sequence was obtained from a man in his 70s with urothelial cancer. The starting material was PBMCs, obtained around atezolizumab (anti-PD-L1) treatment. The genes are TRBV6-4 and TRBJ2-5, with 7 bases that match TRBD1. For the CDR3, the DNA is TGTGCCAGCCGAAACAGGGGTTGTCTCCAAGAGACCCAGTACTTC. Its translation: CASRNRGCLQETQYF.